This T cell receptor (beta chain) was sequenced during a study of blood T cell repertoires in COVID-19. Study-wide background: The study drew acute and convalescent COVID-19 samples from the United States, Italy and Spain. The cDNA or gDNA used as material had been derived from T cells, B-cell-depleted T cells, or PBMCs.

The CDR3 covers 15 residues. Germline V gives CDR1 SNHLY, CDR2 FYNNEI. Unmatched junction bases numbered 5, after V lost 10 bases and J lost 2 bases. Study processing details: Amplification with reference gene primers provided the estimates of nucleated cell counts. Using immunoSEQ multiplex PCR, the repertoire was profiled, and TCRdb retains in-frame clones only, with some absent. D and trimming were read from the DNA, whereas the V and J calls and clone size are those reported in that table. The table records 120,000 to 150,000 clones, 88% of them present only once. Material for sequencing was peripheral blood. This chain uses TRBV2 with TRBJ2-1; 13 bases align to TRBD2. The source is a man aged 50 to 59 with active or convalescent COVID-19. CDR3 DNA: TGTGCCACCACCGGACTAGCGGGGGCCTACAATGAGCAGTTCTTC. It translates to CATTGLAGAYNEQFF.